One sample yielded the 9 T cell receptor beta chains listed below, sequenced in a study of T cells in Graves' hyperthyroidism and ophthalmopathy. Amplification of TCR beta CDR3 regions used RNA as the template. A set of HTBI primers served as the primers for a first-round RT-PCR of the TCR CDR3. TCRdb ran MiXCR on the multiplex PCR reads and lists one entry per CDR3 protein. The data show around 530,000 distinct CDR3 sequences, roughly 18% seen once. The specimen sequenced was blood. Receptors originate from a woman between 18 and 30 years old with Graves' ophthalmopathy.

The gene calls are TRBV5-1 and TRBJ1-3, with a weak D call TRBD1 (5 bases). The CDR3 is 14 residues long. Germline V CDR1 and CDR2: SGHRS, YFSETQ. Trimming stripped 0 bases from V and 4 bases from J, with 8 bases between. Here the CDR3 reads CASSLAGYGNTIYF. The CDR3 nucleotides read TGCGCCAGCAGCTTGGCAGGGTACGGAAACACCATATATTTT.

The rearrangement uses TRBV7-3 and TRBJ2-1; TRBD2 aligns across 15 bases. Germline-derived CDR1 and CDR2 are SGHTA and FQGTGA. Trimming took 5 bases from V and 0 from J; bases not matched to a gene: 8. The CDR3 sequence is 19 residues long. Written as DNA, the CDR3 is TGTGCCAGCAGCCCGGGACTAGCGGGGGGTACCCGCTCCTACAATGAGCAGTTCTTC. Amino acids: CASSPGLAGGTRSYNEQFF.

The rearrangement uses TRBV4-1 and TRBJ2-4; 7 bases are shared with TRBD1. The germline V gene encodes CDR1 MGHRA and CDR2 YSYEKL. The junction had 12 bases not matched to a gene; V was cut back by 6 bases and J by 7 bases. This CDR3 is 15 amino acids long. This CDR3 is CASRRIDRAGNIQYF. Written as DNA, the CDR3 is TGCGCCAGCAGGAGAATCGACAGGGCCGGGAACATTCAGTACTTC.

CDR3: CASSLVSRDEQFF. The CDR3 DNA sequence: TGTGCCAGCAGCTTAGTTTCTAGGGATGAGCAGTTCTTC. The chain is built from TRBV7-6 and TRBJ2-1; D gene uncertain. Germline lookup yields CDR1 SGHVS and CDR2 FNYEAQ. V lost 1 base, J lost 8 bases, and 9 bases lay in between. This CDR3 is built from 13 residues.

V and J are TRBV30 and TRBJ1-6; no firm D call. With 3 bases removed from V and 10 bases from J, the gap between germline ends came to 16 bases. The CDR3 totals 14 residues. CDR1 is GTSNPN and CDR2 is SVGIG in the germline V gene (reference sequence). The CDR3 spells CAWRAAGEGSPLHF. The CDR3, as DNA: TGTGCCTGGAGGGCCGCGGGTGAAGGATCACCCCTCCACTTT.

The chain has TRBV10-3 and TRBJ1-3; the D gene is possibly TRBD1 (5 bases). The V end was cut by 6 bases, the J end by 5 bases, with 8 bases between. CDR1 and CDR2 (germline): ENHRY, SYGVKD. The CDR3 has 12 residues. CDR3 coding DNA: TGTGCCATCAGCAGGGAGAGAAACACCATATATTTT. Translated: CAISRERNTIYF.

This clonotype has a handful of counts. The rearrangement uses TRBV3-1 and TRBJ2-2; D might be TRBD2 (5 bases). Trimming removed 3 bases from V and 5 bases from J, with 10 bases in between. Germline V gene sequence: CDR1 LGHDT, CDR2 YNNKEL (reference sequence). The CDR3 sequence is 14 residues long. The CDR3 here is CASSQGGWTGELFF. The CDR3 nucleotides are TGTGCCAGCAGCCAGGGCGGGTGGACCGGGGAGCTGTTTTTT.

This rearrangement joins TRBV6-2 or TRBV6-3 to TRBJ2-1, with TRBD2 matching 11 bases. Trimming at V came to 4 bases and at J to 8 bases, leaving 7 bases not matched to a gene. Germline V gene lookup returns CDR1 MNHEY and CDR2 SVGEGT. The CDR3 runs to 15 residues. The CDR3 DNA reads as TGTGCCAGCAGTTTACTAGCGGGAGTAATCGATGAGCAGTTCTTC. Amino acid sequence: CASSLLAGVIDEQFF.

This clonotype was counted at least ten times. The V gene is TRBV18, the J gene TRBJ2-1; D perhaps matches TRBD2 (5 bases). The CDR3 sequence is 12 residues long. Per germline, CDR1 KGHSH and CDR2 LQKENI. The V end lost 5 bases, the J end lost 8 bases, and 10 bases lay between the germline ends. This CDR3 reads CASSASGDEQFF. CDR3 DNA: TGTGCCAGCTCAGCTTCCGGGGATGAGCAGTTCTTC.